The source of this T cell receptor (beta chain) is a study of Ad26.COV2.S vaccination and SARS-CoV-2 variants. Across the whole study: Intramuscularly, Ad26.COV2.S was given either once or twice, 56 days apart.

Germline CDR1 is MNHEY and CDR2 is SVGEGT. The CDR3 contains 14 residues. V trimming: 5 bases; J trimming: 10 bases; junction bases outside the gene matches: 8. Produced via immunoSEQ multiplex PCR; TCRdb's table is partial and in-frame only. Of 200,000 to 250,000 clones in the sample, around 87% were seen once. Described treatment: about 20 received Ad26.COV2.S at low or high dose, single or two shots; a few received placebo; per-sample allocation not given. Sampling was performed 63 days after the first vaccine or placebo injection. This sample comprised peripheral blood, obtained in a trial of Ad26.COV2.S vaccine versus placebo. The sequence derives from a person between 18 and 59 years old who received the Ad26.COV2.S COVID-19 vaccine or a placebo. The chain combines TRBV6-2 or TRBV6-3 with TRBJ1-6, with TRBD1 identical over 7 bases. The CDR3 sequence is CASSLPGGSSPLHF. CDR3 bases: TGTGCCAGCAGTCTTCCAGGGGGATCGTCACCCCTCCACTTT.